This record concerns one T cell receptor beta chain sequence. PCR amplification relied on 60 Vbeta primers (plus 13 Jbeta primers). Measured with immunoSEQ multiplex PCR; TCRdb has only the in-frame clones, and not every one. The sample includes 160,000 or so clones, 80% to 90% seen only once; the top ten take 1.5% to 2%. This sample was included in a study of cytomegalovirus exposure and HLA in healthy donors. Losses at the gene ends were 4 bases for V and 4 bases for J; bases not matched to a gene: 9. Germline assignment: CDR1 MDHEN and CDR2 SYDVKM. This CDR3 has 15 residues. What was sequenced was PBMCs. The chain has TRBV28 and TRBJ1-2; the match to TRBD1 covers 7 bases. The sequence came from a man aged 18 to 29 in good health and CMV-seronegative. The CDR3 DNA reads as TGTGCCAGCAGTTCCGGGGCACAGGGGTTCTATGGCTACACCTTC. Translating it yields CASSSGAQGFYGYTF.